A selection of T cell receptor beta chains follows, all from one sample in a study of blood T cells in healthy people across ages. A single record per CDR3 protein comes from TCRdb applying MiXCR to the 5' RACE reads. The sample holds 650,000 to 1,000,000 distinct CDR3 sequences, approximately 35% seen once. The sequenced material came from blood. The source of these receptors is a man in his late teens or twenties in good health. The CDR3 runs from the conserved cysteine through the conserved F or W. Each record gives: V gene, J gene, clone size, D gene, CDR3 length, CDR3 DNA, CDR3 protein. A D gene is named only where the DNA matches it firmly. Rows give clone size only sometimes, using once, few, many, or a class for an expanded clone.

v_gene: TRBV29-1
j_gene: TRBJ2-3
abundance: many
d_gene: NA
len: 11
CDR3nt: TGCAGCGTTGAAGAAGGGGGTACGCAGTATTTT
CDR3aa: CSVEEGGTQYF

v_gene: TRBV28
j_gene: TRBJ2-3
abundance: NA
d_gene: TRBD2
len: 14
CDR3nt: TGTGCCAGCAGTTTACCCACTAGCGCACCTACGCAGTATTTT
CDR3aa: CASSLPTSAPTQYF

v_gene: TRBV20-1
j_gene: TRBJ2-3
abundance: few
d_gene: NA
len: 12
CDR3nt: TGCAGTGAGGGCCCTAGCACAGATACGCAGTATTTT
CDR3aa: CSEGPSTDTQYF

v_gene: TRBV7-2
j_gene: TRBJ2-2
abundance: once
d_gene: TRBD1
len: 16
CDR3nt: TGTGCCAGCAGCCTGTCGGGACAGGAAATCTCCGGGGAGCTGTTTTTT
CDR3aa: CASSLSGQEISGELFF

v_gene: TRBV7-2
j_gene: TRBJ2-7
abundance: NA
d_gene: NA
len: 15
CDR3nt: TGTGCCAGCAGCCCCCAGGGGAGGGTCACCTACGAGCAGTACTTC
CDR3aa: CASSPQGRVTYEQYF

v_gene: TRBV12-3/TRBV12-4
j_gene: TRBJ2-7
abundance: many
d_gene: TRBD1
len: 13
CDR3nt: TGTGCCAGCATGGGACAGGGGGCCTACGAGCAGTACTTC
CDR3aa: CASMGQGAYEQYF

v_gene: TRBV6-2/TRBV6-3
j_gene: TRBJ2-1
abundance: NA
d_gene: NA
len: 14
CDR3nt: TGTGCCAGCAGTTACCATGTCTCATCATCATCCCAGTTCTTC
CDR3aa: CASSYHVSSSSQFF

v_gene: TRBV27
j_gene: TRBJ2-1
abundance: NA
d_gene: TRBD2
len: 17
CDR3nt: TGTGCCAGCAGTTTTGGAGCGGGAGGGCCAGTATACAATGAGCAGTTCTTC
CDR3aa: CASSFGAGGPVYNEQFF

v_gene: TRBV4-1
j_gene: TRBJ1-5
abundance: many
d_gene: NA
len: 13
CDR3nt: TGCGCCAGCAGCCAAGGCAGGGGTCAGCCCCAGCATTTT
CDR3aa: CASSQGRGQPQHF

v_gene: TRBV25-1
j_gene: TRBJ1-1
abundance: NA
d_gene: TRBD1
len: 15
CDR3nt: TGTGCCAGCAGGACTACAGGGGGCGTGAACACTGAAGCTTTCTTT
CDR3aa: CASRTTGGVNTEAFF

v_gene: TRBV29-1
j_gene: TRBJ2-3
abundance: NA
d_gene: TRBD1
len: 15
CDR3nt: TGCAGCGTTGAGCGGGACAGGGGGAAGACAGATACGCAGTATTTT
CDR3aa: CSVERDRGKTDTQYF

v_gene: TRBV12-3/TRBV12-4
j_gene: TRBJ2-1
abundance: many
d_gene: NA
len: 14
CDR3nt: TGTGCCAGCAGCATCCCCGGCTCCTACAATGAGCAGTTCTTC
CDR3aa: CASSIPGSYNEQFF

v_gene: TRBV5-6
j_gene: TRBJ2-3
abundance: few
d_gene: NA
len: 15
CDR3nt: TGTGCCAGCAGCTTGTTCCCTGGCGCGACAGATACGCAGTATTTT
CDR3aa: CASSLFPGATDTQYF

v_gene: TRBV7-2
j_gene: TRBJ2-7
abundance: few
d_gene: TRBD1
len: 14
CDR3nt: TGTGCCAGCAGCTTAGACCAGGGGGCTAGGGAGCAGTACTTC
CDR3aa: CASSLDQGAREQYF

v_gene: TRBV12-3/TRBV12-4
j_gene: TRBJ2-3
abundance: few
d_gene: NA
len: 14
CDR3nt: TGTGCCAGCAGTTTGGGGGTTACACCAGATACGCAGTATTTT
CDR3aa: CASSLGVTPDTQYF

v_gene: TRBV5-1
j_gene: TRBJ1-2
abundance: few
d_gene: TRBD1
len: 15
CDR3nt: TGTGCCAGCAGCTTAGCAGGGGGTCTCTACTATGGCTACACCTTC
CDR3aa: CASSLAGGLYYGYTF

v_gene: TRBV4-3
j_gene: TRBJ2-2
abundance: few
d_gene: NA
len: 15
CDR3nt: TGCGCCAGCAGCCAAGTATCAGTGAACACCGGGGAGCTGTTTTTT
CDR3aa: CASSQVSVNTGELFF

v_gene: TRBV5-5
j_gene: TRBJ2-3
abundance: few
d_gene: TRBD1
len: 14
CDR3nt: TGTGCCAGCAGCATGACGGGCAGGGGGGATACGCAGTATTTT
CDR3aa: CASSMTGRGDTQYF

v_gene: TRBV6-5
j_gene: TRBJ2-1
abundance: NA
d_gene: TRBD2
len: 15
CDR3nt: TGTGCCAGCAGTTCTCTCGGACTAGCCCGGGGTGAGCAGTTCTTC
CDR3aa: CASSSLGLARGEQFF

v_gene: TRBV4-3
j_gene: TRBJ2-7
abundance: few
d_gene: TRBD2
len: 21
CDR3nt: TGCGCCAGCAGCCAAGATTCGAGGACTAGCGGGGCCATGAGCTCCTACAATGAGCAGTACTTC
CDR3aa: CASSQDSRTSGAMSSYNEQYF

v_gene: TRBV12-3/TRBV12-4
j_gene: TRBJ1-2
abundance: NA
d_gene: NA
len: 17
CDR3nt: TGTGCCAGCAGTTTCCGCCGACACGAGGGCAGTGGCTATGGCTACACCTTC
CDR3aa: CASSFRRHEGSGYGYTF

v_gene: TRBV20-1
j_gene: TRBJ2-1
abundance: few
d_gene: TRBD2
len: 14
CDR3nt: TGCAGTGCTAGACTAGCGGGGGGCGGGAATGAGCAGTTCTTC
CDR3aa: CSARLAGGGNEQFF

v_gene: TRBV7-8
j_gene: TRBJ1-2
abundance: few
d_gene: NA
len: 14
CDR3nt: TGTGCCAGCAGCTTAGATTCTCCTCACTATGGCTACACCTTC
CDR3aa: CASSLDSPHYGYTF

v_gene: TRBV7-2
j_gene: TRBJ2-3
abundance: NA
d_gene: TRBD2
len: 16
CDR3nt: TGTGCCAGCAGCCGACTAGCGGGGGCATACACAGATACGCAGTATTTT
CDR3aa: CASSRLAGAYTDTQYF

v_gene: TRBV7-2
j_gene: TRBJ2-4
abundance: NA
d_gene: NA
len: 11
CDR3nt: TGTGCCAGCAGCTCTCAGCCCGGACAGTACTTC
CDR3aa: CASSSQPGQYF

v_gene: TRBV12-3/TRBV12-4
j_gene: TRBJ1-5
abundance: NA
d_gene: NA
len: 14
CDR3nt: TGTGCCAGCAGTTTAGGGGTGGTAGGGCAGCCCCAGCATTTT
CDR3aa: CASSLGVVGQPQHF

v_gene: TRBV9
j_gene: TRBJ2-2
abundance: NA
d_gene: NA
len: 16
CDR3nt: TGTGCCAGCAGCGTAGCGCCGGATACAGGGACCGGGGAGCTGTTTTTT
CDR3aa: CASSVAPDTGTGELFF

v_gene: TRBV6-5
j_gene: TRBJ2-3
abundance: NA
d_gene: NA
len: 19
CDR3nt: TGTGCCAGCAGTTACACCATGGGAATTCGGGACGATCGCACAGATACGCAGTATTTT
CDR3aa: CASSYTMGIRDDRTDTQYF

v_gene: TRBV10-3
j_gene: TRBJ1-6
abundance: NA
d_gene: TRBD1
len: 15
CDR3nt: TGTGCCATCAGTGAATTGGGACAGGGTAGTTCACCCCTCCACTTT
CDR3aa: CAISELGQGSSPLHF